This TCR beta chain was identified in a study of technical replicates of blood from a handful of donors. Per the germline V gene, CDR1 is MNHEY and CDR2 is SMNVEV (reference sequence). This CDR3 contains 15 residues. V shed 5 bases, J shed 2 bases, and the junction held 8 bases outside the gene matches. Some clones are missing from TCRdb's copy, which holds only in-frame ones; the method was immunoSEQ multiplex PCR. The table lists about 100,000 clones, roughly 96% of them singletons, with approximately 0.33% in the top ten. This chain links TRBV27 with TRBJ2-7; 8 nucleotides align to TRBD2. What was sequenced was T cells isolated from PBMCs. The TCR sequence derives from a human donor in good health. DNA for the CDR3: TGTGCCAGCAGTATAACTAGCGGTGCGACCTACGAGCAGTACTTC. Its protein product is CASSITSGATYEQYF.